This T cell receptor (beta chain) was captured in a study of CD8+ T cells in alopecia areata (dated by TCRdb to the late 2010s). Some background on the complete study: Skin from C3H/HeJ donors with spontaneous alopecia (about 6-12 months old) was grafted onto female C3H/HeJ recipients that were about 7-10 weeks old. On the human side, TCRbeta sequencing was run on scalp tissue and on sorted CD4+ and CD8+ peripheral blood T cells from healthy controls and from alopecia areata patients with either patchy or totalis/universalis disease. Scalp clonality was compared across normal scalp (n=4), patchy alopecia areata scalp (n=8), and alopecia totalis/universalis scalp (n=8). RNA was obtained with the PAXgene miRNA kit for fixed scalp, the miRNeasy kit for PBMCs, and the RNeasy kit for mouse skin. TCRbeta CDR3 regions were amplified by immunoSEQ multiplex PCR using 35 Vbeta forward and 13 Jbeta reverse primers. High-throughput TCRbeta sequencing was used to examine T cell clonal expansion in alopecia areata in both the C3H/HeJ mouse model and human patients. The investigation overall reported the following: Compared with normal scalp, lesional scalp had higher clonality and more expanded CD8+ clones, particularly in alopecia totalis/universalis, a pattern that suggests antigenic drive. Scalp TCR repertoire analysis is complicated because resident alphabeta T cells in normal human skin are also sequenced, whereas mouse skin is dominated by gammadelta T cells. TCR sequences shared between patients were less clear than in mice, possibly partly because of HLA diversity in the patient population.

This clone was observed a few times. Its antigen is still unknown. Being a mouse receptor, it is described with mouse gene labels and germline sequences. Read data end 4 residues before the CDR3 end; the end is taken from the germline J gene. The sample contains more than one DNA sequence encoding this CDR3. Receptors were amplified or captured by the immunoSEQ multiplex PCR assay. To provide template for TCR sequencing, every sample had RNA extracted and reverse transcribed into cDNA. SuperScript III was used to make first-strand cDNA, primed with a 2:1 mix of oligo-dT and random hexamers. A synthetic immune receptor repertoire was used to gauge amplification bias, and whatever bias remained was removed computationally. Libraries were sequenced on Illumina HiSeq with 60 bp reads covering the CDR3, read from J toward V. The published analysis was carried out like this. Raw reads were preprocessed to remove errors, and CDR3 was defined according to IMGT conventions as the region from the conserved cysteine to phenylalanine. Clonality was calculated as 1 minus Shannon entropy normalized by log2 of the number of productive unique TCRs. Scalp TCRbeta sequences were cross-referenced with sorted blood CD4 and CD8 repertoires so that the CD4 or CD8 identity of scalp clones could be inferred. TCRdb took over this immuneACCESS table, retaining in-frame rearrangements with V and J assigned. Such tables are incomplete; in checked studies, under half of the missing clones stem from an unresolved V gene, and the remainder is unexplained. V and J calls plus clone size are reproduced from that table; the DNA served to infer D and trimming. Here the sample lists under 350,000 clones, none seen once only. The ten largest clones add up to more than 0.95% of the sample.

Pooled mouse cutaneous lymph node cells were stained for CD4, CD8alpha, NKG2D, NKG2ACE and other markers and were then sorted on a BD Influx. The CDR3 runs 13 amino acids, cysteine and phenylalanine included. The 27 bases shown cover part of the CDR3, and their frame starts at base 1. As encoded in the germline V gene (reference sequence), CDR1 is NSQYPW while CDR2 is LRSPGD. The TCR comes from a C3H/HeJ mouse with alopecia areata. Mice of this line possess the MHC haplotype H2-k. This chain is built from TRBV1 and TRBJ2-5; 7 of the junction bases match TRBD2. Input material: CD4+ T cells sorted from a lymph node. Partial CDR3 DNA: TGCACCTGCAGTGCTGGGGGGTCCGAC. Translated, it reads CTCSAGGSD. The entire CDR3 protein reads CTCSAGGSDTQYF.